This note documents a single T cell receptor (beta chain) sequence. This sample was included in a study of blood T cell repertoires in COVID-19. The repertoire was sequenced with immunoSEQ multiplex PCR; TCRdb's copy has only in-frame clones and lacks some. The table shows about 130,000 clones, with around 75% occurring only once. V lost 4 bases, J lost 1 base, and 12 bases lay in between. The CDR3 sequence is 15 residues long. Germline loops: CDR1 MDHEN, CDR2 SYDVKM. The chain couples TRBV28 to TRBJ2-3; D is uncertain. The sample consisted of peripheral blood. The sequence was obtained from a woman between 65 and 79 years old with COVID-19, enrolled during active disease. The CDR3 coding sequence is TGTGCCAGCAGTTCTCGATTGGGCGGCACAGATACGCAGTATTTT. Amino acids: CASSSRLGGTDTQYF.